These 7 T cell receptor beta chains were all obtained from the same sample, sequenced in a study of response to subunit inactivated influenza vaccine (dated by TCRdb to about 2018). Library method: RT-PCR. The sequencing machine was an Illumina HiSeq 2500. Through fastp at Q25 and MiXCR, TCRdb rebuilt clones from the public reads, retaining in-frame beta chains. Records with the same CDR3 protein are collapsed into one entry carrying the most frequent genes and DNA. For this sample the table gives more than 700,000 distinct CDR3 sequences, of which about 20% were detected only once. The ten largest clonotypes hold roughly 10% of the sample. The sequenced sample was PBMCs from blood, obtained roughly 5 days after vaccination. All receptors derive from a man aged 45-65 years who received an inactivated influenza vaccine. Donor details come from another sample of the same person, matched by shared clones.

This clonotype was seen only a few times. Written as DNA, the CDR3 is TGTGCCAGCAGCTTAGAGGGCCATTCACCCCTCCACTTT. It specifies CASSLEGHSPLHF. This chain connects TRBV7-2 to TRBJ1-6; the D is unclear. Germline V CDR1 and CDR2: SGHTA, FQGNSA. This CDR3 comprises 13 residues. Between the trimmed V and J ends, which lost 1 base and 8 bases, there was a span of 6 bases.

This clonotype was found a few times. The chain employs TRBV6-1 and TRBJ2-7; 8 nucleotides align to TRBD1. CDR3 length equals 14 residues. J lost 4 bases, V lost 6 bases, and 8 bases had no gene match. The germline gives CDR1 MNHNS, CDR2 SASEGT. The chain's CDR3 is CASRPRTGRYEQYF. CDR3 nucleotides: TGTGCCAGCAGGCCCCGGACAGGGAGGTACGAGCAGTACTTC.

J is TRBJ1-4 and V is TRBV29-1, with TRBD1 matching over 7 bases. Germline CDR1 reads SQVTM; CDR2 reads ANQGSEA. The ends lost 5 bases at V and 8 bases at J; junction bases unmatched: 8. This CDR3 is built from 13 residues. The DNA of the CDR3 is TGCAGCGTTTACGAAGGGGGCCGGGAAAAACTGTTTTTT. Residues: CSVYEGGREKLFF.

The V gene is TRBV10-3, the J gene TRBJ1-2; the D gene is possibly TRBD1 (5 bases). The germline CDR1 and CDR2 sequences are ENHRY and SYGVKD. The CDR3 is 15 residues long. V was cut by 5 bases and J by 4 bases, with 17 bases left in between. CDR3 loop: CAISTSTLRGYGYTF. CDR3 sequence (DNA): TGTGCCATCAGTACATCGACATTAAGGGGCTATGGCTACACCTTC.

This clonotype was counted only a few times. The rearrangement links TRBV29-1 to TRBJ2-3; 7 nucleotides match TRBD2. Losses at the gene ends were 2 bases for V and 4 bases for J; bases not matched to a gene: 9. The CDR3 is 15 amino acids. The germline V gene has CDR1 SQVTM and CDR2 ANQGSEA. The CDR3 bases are TGCAGCGTTGAAAGATGGCGGGAGTCCGCAGATACGCAGTATTTT. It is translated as CSVERWRESADTQYF.

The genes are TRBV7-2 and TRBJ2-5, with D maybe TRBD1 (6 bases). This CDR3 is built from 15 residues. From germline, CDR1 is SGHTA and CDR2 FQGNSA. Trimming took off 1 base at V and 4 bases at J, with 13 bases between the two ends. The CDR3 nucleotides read TGTGCCAGCAGCTTAGATGCAGGGGTAGGAGAGACCCAGTACTTC. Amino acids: CASSLDAGVGETQYF.

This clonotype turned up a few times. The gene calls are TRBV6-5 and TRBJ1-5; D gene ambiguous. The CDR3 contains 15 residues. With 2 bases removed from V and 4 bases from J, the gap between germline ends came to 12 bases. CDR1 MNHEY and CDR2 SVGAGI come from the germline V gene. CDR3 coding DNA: TGTGCCAGCAGTTACATTACGGGGTGGAATCAGCCCCAGCATTTT. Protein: CASSYITGWNQPQHF.